This passage covers 32 T cell receptor beta chains from one sample sequenced in a study of lung T cells in sarcoidosis with Löfgren's syndrome. A single record per CDR3 protein comes from TCRdb applying MiXCR to the reads. The sample yields tens of thousands of distinct CDR3 sequences, 21% seen once. Sample: CD4+ T cells from PBMCs. Every receptor here comes from a human donor with sarcoidosis (Löfgren's syndrome or another form), or a control subject (not recorded which).

DNA for the CDR3: TGTGCCAGTAAATCGGGAGCTGGAAACACCATATATTTT. The encoded protein is CASKSGAGNTIYF. J is TRBJ1-3 and V is TRBV19; unclear D gene. Deletions cut 7 bases from V and 2 bases from J, with 9 bases between. The CDR3 contains 13 residues. Germline V gene sequence: CDR1 LNHDA, CDR2 SQIVND (reference sequence).

This clonotype was seen more than once but under ten times. The chain uses TRBV2 and TRBJ2-5, with no clear D. The V end was cut by 3 bases, the J end by 1 base, with 12 bases between. Germline CDR1 reads SNHLY; CDR2 reads FYNNEI. The CDR3 is 15 amino acids. CDR3: CASSDGQRIQETQYF. CDR3 nucleotide sequence: TGTGCCAGCAGTGACGGGCAGAGAATCCAAGAGACCCAGTACTTC.

This clonotype came up a few times. J is TRBJ2-7 and V is TRBV7-3; no firm D call. This CDR3 spans 13 amino acids. V gave up 3 bases and J gave up 0 bases, with 6 bases separating them. Germline V gives CDR1 SGHTA, CDR2 FQGTGA. In DNA, the CDR3 is TGTGCCAGCAGCTTCCGGGCCTCCTACGAGCAGTACTTC. The encoded protein is CASSFRASYEQYF.

This clonotype appeared many times. The V call is TRBV25-1, the J call TRBJ2-5; the match to TRBD1 covers 7 bases. The CDR3 runs 14 residues. Germline V gene sequence: CDR1 MGHDK, CDR2 SYGVNS. With 0 bases clipped from V and 2 bases from J, the junction kept 0 bases outside the gene matches. CDR3 protein: CASSEYRGQETQYF. The DNA for the CDR3 is TGTGCCAGCAGTGAATACAGGGGGCAAGAGACCCAGTACTTC.

This clonotype was counted at least ten times. CDR3 sequence (DNA): TGTGCCACCAGTGACCTGAGGGGGAATGAGCAGTTCTTC. Encoded protein: CATSDLRGNEQFF. The chain links TRBV24-1 to TRBJ2-1; possible D gene TRBD1, 6 bases. The V end lost 4 bases, the J end lost 7 bases, and 10 bases lay between the germline ends. Looked up from germline, CDR1 is KGHDR and CDR2 is SFDVKD. CDR3 length: 13 residues.

This clonotype came up many times. The genes are TRBV6-6 and TRBJ2-7, with D possibly being TRBD1 or TRBD2 (5 bases each). The CDR3 consists of 14 residues. Germline V gives CDR1 MNHNY, CDR2 SVGAGI (reference sequence). V was cut by 2 bases and J by 2 bases, with 10 bases left in between. The CDR3 here is CASSYDRGTYEQYF. CDR3 DNA sequence: TGTGCCAGCAGTTACGATCGGGGCACCTACGAGCAGTACTTC.

In its sample, this clonotype was seen many times. The chain is built from TRBV27 and TRBJ1-6; D is perhaps TRBD1 (6 bases). Germline V gives CDR1 MNHEY, CDR2 SMNVEV (reference sequence). This CDR3 comprises 14 residues. V was cut by 5 bases and J by 7 bases, with 12 bases left in between. Here the CDR3 DNA reads TGTGCCAGCAGTCTCAGGGGATCGAATTCACCCCTCCACTTT. Encoded protein: CASSLRGSNSPLHF.

This clonotype was observed many times. V and J are TRBV28 and TRBJ2-1, with TRBD2 matching over 10 bases. Germline CDR1 is MDHEN and CDR2 is SYDVKM. CDR3 length: 14 residues. Unmatched junction bases numbered 4, after V lost 3 bases and J lost 8 bases. CDR3 nucleotide sequence: TGTGCCAGCAGTTTGGCTAGCGGGAGTTATGAGCAGTTCTTC. This translates into CASSLASGSYEQFF. Based on the CDR3 plus reference TRBV28 and TRBJ2-1, the full variable domain is DVKVTQSSRYLVKRTGEKVFLECVQDMDHENMFWYRQDPGLGLRLIYFSYDVKMKEKGDIPEGYSVSREKKERFSLILESASTNQTSMYLCASSLASGSYEQFFGPGTRLTVL.

This clonotype was counted only a few times. Written as DNA, the CDR3 is TGTGCCAGCAGCTTAGGGCAGCATAAGAACATGAACACTGAAGCTTTCTTT. Protein product: CASSLGQHKNMNTEAFF. This chain connects TRBV7-6 to TRBJ1-1; D gene unclear. Germline V lookup: CDR1 SGHVS, CDR2 FNYEAQ. V was cut by 1 base and J by 0 bases, with 15 bases left in between. This CDR3 spans 17 amino acids.

This clonotype was seen a handful of times. This rearrangement joins TRBV2 to TRBJ2-1; D is uncertain. V lost 5 bases and J 1 base, leaving 9 bases between the germline ends. This CDR3 region has 14 residues. The germline CDR1 and CDR2 sequences are SNHLY and FYNNEI. Written as DNA, the CDR3 is TGTGCCAGCAGTCATGATCCGTCCTACAATGAGCAGTTCTTC. Its translation is CASSHDPSYNEQFF.

The chain combines TRBV19 with TRBJ1-5; perhaps TRBD1 as D (6 bases). In germline, CDR1 is LNHDA, CDR2 SQIVND (reference sequence). The CDR3 spans 16 residues. The germline V and J ends were trimmed by 5 bases and 4 bases, with 18 bases remaining between them. As DNA, the CDR3 is TGTGCCAGTAGTCCTAGGACAGTTGGGTTAAATCAGCCCCAGCATTTT. It is translated as CASSPRTVGLNQPQHF.

This clonotype was counted only a few times. The genes are TRBV19 and TRBJ2-7; a possible D gene is TRBD1 (6 bases). The CDR3 covers 13 residues. V dropped 3 bases and J dropped 6 bases, with 12 bases sitting between them. Germline V gives CDR1 LNHDA, CDR2 SQIVND (reference sequence). The CDR3 is CASSMTQGTEQYV. In DNA, the CDR3 is TGTGCCAGTAGTATGACACAGGGAACCGAGCAGTACGTC.

This clonotype was picked up many times. The rearrangement joins TRBV28 to TRBJ2-7; possibly TRBD1 or TRBD2 for D (5 bases each). Germline assignment: CDR1 MDHEN and CDR2 SYDVKM. V was pared by 7 bases and J by 0 bases, with 19 bases between. CDR3 length equals 16 residues. In DNA form, the CDR3 reads TGTGCCAGCACCCCGGCCGGGGCTTCTAGCTCCTACGAGCAGTACTTC. This codes for CASTPAGASSSYEQYF.

The sample holds many counts of this clonotype. The chain has TRBV7-2 and TRBJ2-3; D could derive from TRBD1 or TRBD2 (5 bases each). V lost 6 bases, J lost 2 bases, and 18 bases lay in between. The CDR3 sequence is 16 residues long. Germline V CDR1 and CDR2: SGHTA, FQGNSA. The CDR3 nucleotides are TGTGCCAGCAGACCCCCCGGGACCGTTTCCACAGATACGCAGTATTTT. Its translation is CASRPPGTVSTDTQYF.

This clonotype has a count of ten or more. This chain uses TRBV6-2 or TRBV6-3 with TRBJ1-5; D call uncertain. The germline V and J ends were trimmed by 6 bases and 3 bases, with 9 bases remaining between them. CDR1 and CDR2 from the germline V gene are MNHEY and SVGEGT. This CDR3 region has 13 residues. CDR3 residues: CASSLPPNQPQHF. The CDR3 nucleotides read TGTGCCAGCAGCCTCCCTCCCAATCAGCCCCAGCATTTT.

This clonotype was observed at least ten times. V gene TRBV24-1 combines with J gene TRBJ2-1, with 10 bases identical to TRBD1. CDR1 KGHDR and CDR2 SFDVKD come from the germline V gene. V was pared by 5 bases and J by 8 bases, with 5 bases of the junction left unmatched. There are 14 residues in the CDR3. Here the CDR3 reads CATSGRQGAHEQFF. The CDR3, as DNA: TGTGCCACCAGTGGGCGACAGGGGGCACATGAGCAGTTCTTC.

This clonotype was seen a few times. This chain connects TRBV12-5 to TRBJ2-7; 9 positions match TRBD2. Germline-derived CDR1 and CDR2 are LGHNT and FRNRAP. This CDR3 contains 16 residues. Trimming took 0 bases from V and 3 from J; bases not matched to a gene: 6. The CDR3: CASGLVGISGSYEQYF. The CDR3 coding sequence is TGTGCTAGTGGTTTGGTCGGCATTAGCGGGAGCTACGAGCAGTACTTC.

The chain carries TRBV5-4 and TRBJ1-6, with a tentative D call TRBD1 (5 bases). Trimming shortened V by 3 bases and J by 0 bases, and 13 bases separated the two germline ends. The germline V gene has CDR1 SGHNT and CDR2 YYREEE (reference sequence). The CDR3 has 17 amino acids. DNA of the CDR3: TGTGCCAGCAGCTCTGGACAAGTAAGCTCCTATAATTCACCCCTCCACTTT. Its protein is CASSSGQVSSYNSPLHF.

This clonotype was found many times. The chain recombines TRBV10-2 with TRBJ1-5; D remains ambiguous. The length of the CDR3 is 14 residues. CDR1 and CDR2 (germline): WSHSY, SAAADI. Trimming pared 0 bases from V and 3 bases from J, leaving 6 bases between. CDR3 in DNA: TGCGCCAGCAGTGAGTCGGGAGTCAATCAGCCCCAGCATTTT. This translates into CASSESGVNQPQHF.

With respect to this clonotype: A single base separates this from a much larger clone, so it may be a read error. The chain is built from TRBV20-1 and TRBJ2-3; 7 nucleotides match TRBD2. The CDR3 sequence is 15 residues long. Germline CDR1 and CDR2: DFQATT and SNEGSKA (reference sequence). The CDR3 protein is CSATETSLSKDTQYF. DNA for the CDR3: TGCAGTGCTACTGAGACTAGCCTTAGCAAAGATACGCAGTATTTT.

The CDR3 sequence is CASRASGSTGELFF. CDR3 coding DNA: TGTGCCAGCAGGGCAAGCGGGTCCACCGGGGAGCTGTTTTTT. V usage is TRBV3-1 and J usage is TRBJ2-2; a possible D gene is TRBD2 (6 bases). Germline assignment: CDR1 LGHDT and CDR2 YNNKEL (reference sequence). CDR3 length: 14 amino acids. The V and J ends lost 6 bases and 4 bases respectively, with 12 bases between them.

This clonotype was seen repeatedly, ten times or more. CDR3 sequence: CASSYRDVTDTQYF. The CDR3 region has the DNA TGTGCCAGCAGTTACAGGGACGTAACAGATACGCAGTATTTT. The chain recombines TRBV6-2 or TRBV6-3 with TRBJ2-3; D assignment may be TRBD1 or TRBD2 (5 bases each). Trimming left V 2 bases short and J 3 bases short, with 9 bases between. The CDR3 consists of 14 residues. CDR1 is MNHEY, CDR2 SVGEGT, per germline.

On this clonotype itself: A read error may be the cause here, since a much bigger clone is one base away. The rearrangement links TRBV6-5 to TRBJ1-1; D remains unclear. The germline V gene has CDR1 MNHEY and CDR2 SVGAGI. Trimming removed 6 bases at V and 6 bases at J, with 14 bases between. The CDR3 is made up of 13 amino acids. CDR3 DNA sequence: TGTGCCAGCAGCCCGTCGTCTCTTTCTGAAGCTTTCTTT. Its translation is CASSPSSLSEAFF.

V usage is TRBV2 and J usage is TRBJ2-2, with D maybe TRBD1 (5 bases). The CDR3 is 14 amino acids. Trimming removed 6 bases from V and 6 bases from J, with 14 bases in between. The germline CDR1 and CDR2 sequences are SNHLY and FYNNEI. CDR3 DNA sequence: TGTGCCAGCAGCCCGACAGACTTAGCCGGGGAGCTGTTTTTT. Protein product: CASSPTDLAGELFF.

This clonotype has a count of ten or more. This chain uses TRBV27 with TRBJ1-2; D may be TRBD1 (6 bases). Between the trimmed V and J ends, which lost 3 bases and 6 bases, there was a span of 14 bases. Germline values: CDR1 MNHEY, CDR2 SMNVEV (reference sequence). The CDR3 runs 14 residues. The CDR3 reads CASSLGRGQDGYTF. In DNA, the CDR3 is TGTGCCAGCAGTTTGGGCAGGGGTCAGGATGGCTACACCTTC.

The table lists this clonotype with many counts. The chain couples TRBV20-1 to TRBJ1-5; no reliable D call. V was trimmed by 6 bases and J by 2 bases, leaving 14 bases between them. The CDR3 spans 14 residues. Germline lookup yields CDR1 DFQATT and CDR2 SNEGSKA (reference sequence). The CDR3 is CSARFSGGNQPQHF. CDR3 nucleotides: TGCAGTGCCCGCTTCAGTGGTGGCAATCAGCCCCAGCATTTT.

As DNA, the CDR3 is TGTGCCAGCAGCCGCGTTGGGGCGGGAGTCATAGATACGCAGTATTTT. It codes for CASSRVGAGVIDTQYF. The rearrangement joins TRBV11-2 to TRBJ2-3; 7 bases match TRBD2. The CDR3 has 16 residues. Trimming removed 5 bases from V and 5 bases from J; junction bases left unmatched: 13. CDR1 and CDR2 from the germline V gene are SGHAT and FQNNGV.

As to this clonotype: Since the CDR3 does not end with the conserved phenylalanine or tryptophan, this likely comes from a read error. This chain connects TRBV20-1 to TRBJ1-1; no definite D call. Germline CDR1 is DFQATT and CDR2 is SNEGSKA (reference sequence). CDR3 length: 13 amino acids. V lost 4 bases to trimming and J lost 4 bases, with 13 bases between them. CDR3 loop: CSATRGPLTEAFL. The CDR3 DNA sequence: TGCAGTGCTACTCGAGGGCCCCTCACTGAAGCTTTCCTT.

The chain recombines TRBV2 with TRBJ2-1; TRBD2 aligns across 14 bases. Germline V gene sequence: CDR1 SNHLY, CDR2 FYNNEI. The trim removed 10 bases at V and 6 bases at J, leaving 5 bases unmatched. This CDR3 has 14 amino acids. The CDR3 is CATTSGGAGNEQFF. As DNA, the CDR3 is TGTGCCACGACTAGCGGGGGGGCGGGCAATGAGCAGTTCTTC.

The chain links TRBV10-3 to TRBJ2-3; the D gene could be TRBD1 or TRBD2 (7 bases each). This CDR3 has 15 residues. V shed 4 bases and J shed 3 bases, with 14 bases lying between them. CDR1 is ENHRY and CDR2 is SYGVKD in the germline V gene. CDR3 protein: CAISASQGGTDTQYF. The DNA of the CDR3 is TGTGCCATCAGTGCGTCTCAGGGGGGGACAGATACGCAGTATTTT.

This clonotype has just a few counts. CDR3 loop: CASSGLEGDTQYF. DNA of the CDR3: TGTGCCAGCTCAGGACTTGAAGGGGATACGCAGTATTTT. The rearrangement joins TRBV18 to TRBJ2-3, with D perhaps TRBD2 (5 bases). The CDR3 runs 13 residues. Deletions cut 5 bases from V and 6 bases from J, with 12 bases between. Germline loops: CDR1 KGHSH, CDR2 LQKENI. Filled out from reference TRBV18 and TRBJ2-3, the complete variable domain reads NAGVMQNPRHLVRRRGQEARLRCSPMKGHSHVYWYRQLPEEGLKFMVYLQKENIIDESGMPKERFSAEFPKEGPSILRIQQVVRGDSAAYFCASSGLEGDTQYFGPGTRLTVL.

In this sample, this clonotype turned up many times. This chain links TRBV6-1 with TRBJ2-5, with TRBD1 matching 7 bases. The CDR3 contains 13 residues. Germline loops: CDR1 MNHNS, CDR2 SASEGT. The V gene end was trimmed by 7 bases and the J gene end by 5 bases; junction bases not matched to a gene: 7. The CDR3 DNA reads TGTGCCAGCAATCCAGGGGGTTACGAGACCCAGTACTTC. Its translation is CASNPGGYETQYF.